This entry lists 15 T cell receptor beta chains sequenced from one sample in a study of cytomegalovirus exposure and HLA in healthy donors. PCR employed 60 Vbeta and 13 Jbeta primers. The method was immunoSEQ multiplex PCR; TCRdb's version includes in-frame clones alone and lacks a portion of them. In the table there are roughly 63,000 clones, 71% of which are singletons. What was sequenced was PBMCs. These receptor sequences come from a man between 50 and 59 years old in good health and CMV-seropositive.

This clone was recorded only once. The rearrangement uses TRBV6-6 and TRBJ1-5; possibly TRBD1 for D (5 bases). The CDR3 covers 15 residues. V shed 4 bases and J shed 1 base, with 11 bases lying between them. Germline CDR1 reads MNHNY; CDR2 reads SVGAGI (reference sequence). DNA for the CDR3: TGTGCCAGCAGTTCCCCAGGGTTAAGCAATCAGCCCCAGCATTTT. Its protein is CASSSPGLSNQPQHF.

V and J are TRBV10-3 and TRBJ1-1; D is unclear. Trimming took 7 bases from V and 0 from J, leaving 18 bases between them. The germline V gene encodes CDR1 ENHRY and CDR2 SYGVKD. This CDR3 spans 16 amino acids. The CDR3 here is CAIKGFGETLNTEAFF. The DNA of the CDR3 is TGTGCCATCAAGGGCTTCGGGGAAACCCTGAACACTGAAGCTTTCTTT.

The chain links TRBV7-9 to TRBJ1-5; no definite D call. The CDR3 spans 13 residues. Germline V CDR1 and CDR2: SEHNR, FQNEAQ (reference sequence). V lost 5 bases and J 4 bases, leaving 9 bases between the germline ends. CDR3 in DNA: TGTGCCAGCAGCCCGGGTGGGAATCAGCCCCAGCATTTT. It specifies CASSPGGNQPQHF.

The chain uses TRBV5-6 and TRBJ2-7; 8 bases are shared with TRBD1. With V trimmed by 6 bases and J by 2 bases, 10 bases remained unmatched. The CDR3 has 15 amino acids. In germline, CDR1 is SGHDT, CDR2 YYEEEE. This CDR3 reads CASTPRDRPAYEQYF. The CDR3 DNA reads TGTGCCAGCACCCCCCGGGACAGGCCCGCCTACGAGCAGTACTTC.

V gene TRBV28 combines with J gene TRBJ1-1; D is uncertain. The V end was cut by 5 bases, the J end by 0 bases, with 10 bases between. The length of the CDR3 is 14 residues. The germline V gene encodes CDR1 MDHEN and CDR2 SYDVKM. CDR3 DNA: TGTGCCAGCAGTCCCGGACTCATGAACACTGAAGCTTTCTTT. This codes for CASSPGLMNTEAFF.

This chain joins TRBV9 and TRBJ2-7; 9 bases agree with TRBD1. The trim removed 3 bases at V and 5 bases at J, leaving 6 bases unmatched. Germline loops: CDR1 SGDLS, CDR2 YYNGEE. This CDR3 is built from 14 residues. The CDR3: CASSGTGGGNEQYF. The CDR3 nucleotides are TGTGCCAGCAGCGGCACAGGGGGCGGGAACGAGCAGTACTTC.

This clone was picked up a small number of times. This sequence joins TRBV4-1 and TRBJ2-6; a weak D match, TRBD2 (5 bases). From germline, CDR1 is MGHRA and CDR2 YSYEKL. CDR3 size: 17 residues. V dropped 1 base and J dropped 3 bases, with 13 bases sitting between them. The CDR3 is CASSQGSLAGGANVLTF. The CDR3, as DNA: TGCGCCAGCAGCCAAGGCTCTCTAGCTGGTGGGGCCAACGTCCTGACTTTC.

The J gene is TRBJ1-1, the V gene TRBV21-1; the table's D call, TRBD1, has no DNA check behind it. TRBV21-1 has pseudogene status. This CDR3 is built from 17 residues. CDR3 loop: CASKLLPGQGINTEAFF. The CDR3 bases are TGTGCCAGCAAACTACTGCCGGGACAGGGGATAAACACTGAAGCTTTCTTT.

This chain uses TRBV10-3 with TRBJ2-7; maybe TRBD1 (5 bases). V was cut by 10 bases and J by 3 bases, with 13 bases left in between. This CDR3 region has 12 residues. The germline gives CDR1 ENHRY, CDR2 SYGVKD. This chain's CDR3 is CATGQADYEQYF. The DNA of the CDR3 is TGTGCCACCGGACAAGCAGACTACGAGCAGTACTTC.

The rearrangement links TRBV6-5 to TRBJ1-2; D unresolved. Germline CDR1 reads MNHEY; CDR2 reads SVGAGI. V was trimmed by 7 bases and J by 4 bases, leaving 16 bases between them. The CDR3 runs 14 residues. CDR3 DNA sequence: TGTGCCAGCACCCAGGCGGGGTGGGCCTATGGCTACACCTTC. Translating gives CASTQAGWAYGYTF.

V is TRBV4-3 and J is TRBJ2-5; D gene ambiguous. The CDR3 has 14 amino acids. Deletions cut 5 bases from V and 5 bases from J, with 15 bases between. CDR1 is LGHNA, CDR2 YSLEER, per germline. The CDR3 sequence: CASSSLDLGETQYF. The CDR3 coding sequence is TGCGCCAGCAGCTCCCTAGACCTTGGGGAGACCCAGTACTTC.

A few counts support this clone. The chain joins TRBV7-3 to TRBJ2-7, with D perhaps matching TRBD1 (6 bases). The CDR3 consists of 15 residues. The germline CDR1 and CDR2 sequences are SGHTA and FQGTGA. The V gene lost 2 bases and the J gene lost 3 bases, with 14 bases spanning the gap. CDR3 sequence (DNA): TGTGCCAGCAGCTTATCGGCAGGGGACCTCTACGAGCAGTACTTC. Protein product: CASSLSAGDLYEQYF.

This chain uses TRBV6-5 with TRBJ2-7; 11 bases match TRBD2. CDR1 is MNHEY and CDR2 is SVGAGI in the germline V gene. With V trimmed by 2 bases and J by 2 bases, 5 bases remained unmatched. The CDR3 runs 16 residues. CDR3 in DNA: TGTGCCAGCAGTTACGCTAGCGGGGGGACTACCTACGAGCAGTACTTC. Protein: CASSYASGGTTYEQYF.

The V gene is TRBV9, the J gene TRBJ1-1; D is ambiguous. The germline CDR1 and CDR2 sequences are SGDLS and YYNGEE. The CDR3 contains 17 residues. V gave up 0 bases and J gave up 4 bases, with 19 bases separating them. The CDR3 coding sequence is TGTGCCAGCAGCGTAGTGAAGTCGGCGCGGGTGCCCACTGAAGCTTTCTTT. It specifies CASSVVKSARVPTEAFF.

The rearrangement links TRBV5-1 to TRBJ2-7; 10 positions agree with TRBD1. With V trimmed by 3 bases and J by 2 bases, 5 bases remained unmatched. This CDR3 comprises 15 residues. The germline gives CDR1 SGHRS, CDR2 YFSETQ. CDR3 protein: CASSSGQGDAYEQYF. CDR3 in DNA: TGCGCCAGCAGCTCCGGACAGGGGGATGCCTACGAGCAGTACTTC.